The 7 T cell receptor beta chains below were found in one sample sequenced in a study of sequential checkpoint blockade in melanoma (dated by TCRdb to about 2019). The treatment or condition label for this specimen denotes: randomized to nivolumab then ipilimumab (arm A) or the reverse (arm B). Libraries were prepared through the immunoSEQ multiplex PCR assay. The clones in this table, taken by TCRdb from immuneACCESS, are in-frame only. Not every clone is retained; where verified, under half of the shortfall comes from an unresolved V gene, and the cause of the rest is unknown. Here the sample has approximately 17,000 clones; 60% to 80% occur a single time. Jointly, the top ten make up around 11% of the sample. The sequenced sample was CD8+ T cells sorted from blood (inferred from file names), obtained from a patient given nivolumab and ipilimumab in sequence. The receptors here all came from a human donor with melanoma.

The J gene is TRBJ1-6, the V gene TRBV10-3; 7 bases align to TRBD1. J was trimmed by 6 bases and V by 2 bases; bases with no gene match: 7. CDR1 and CDR2 (germline): ENHRY, SYGVKD. This CDR3 region has 16 residues. CDR3 in amino acids: CAISEGQGVRNSPLHF. CDR3 coding DNA: TGTGCCATCAGTGAGGGGCAGGGGGTTCGTAATTCACCCCTCCACTTT.

The chain combines TRBV6-5 with TRBJ2-7; TRBD1 matches 7 bases. Germline lookup yields CDR1 MNHEY and CDR2 SVGAGI. This CDR3 is built from 14 residues. After removal of 4 bases from V and 5 bases from J, the junction contained 8 bases not matched to a gene. For the CDR3, the DNA is TGTGCCAGCAGTTCCGCGACAGGGAGCCACGAGCAGTACTTC. It is translated as CASSSATGSHEQYF.

This clone came up once. Other DNA sequences in the same sample also yield this CDR3. J is TRBJ2-7 and V is TRBV2, with D hard to call. The CDR3 totals 14 residues. The germline V gene encodes CDR1 SNHLY and CDR2 FYNNEI. V lost 3 bases to trimming and J lost 0 bases, with 9 bases between them. CDR3 DNA sequence: TGTGCCAGCAGTGACCCCGGTCTCTCCTACGAGCAGTACTTC. Translated: CASSDPGLSYEQYF. The whole variable domain, filled in from reference TRBV2 and TRBJ2-7, reads EPEVTQTPSHQVTQMGQEVILRCVPISNHLYFYWYRQILGQKVEFLVSFYNNEISEKSEIFDDQFSVERPDGSNFTLKIRSTKLEDSAMYFCASSDPGLSYEQYFGPGTRLTVT.

A few counts support this clone. This sequence joins TRBV7-2 and TRBJ2-7, with 9 bases fitting TRBD2. The CDR3 spans 15 residues. The J segment lost 1 base and the V segment lost 5 bases, leaving 6 bases of the junction unmatched. Germline V lookup: CDR1 SGHTA, CDR2 FQGNSA. The CDR3 bases are TGTGCCAGCAGCCCGGCGGGGGGGAGTTCCTACGAGCAGTACTTC. Translated, it gives CASSPAGGSSYEQYF.

This chain joins TRBV27 and TRBJ2-7; a weak D match, TRBD1 (6 bases). This CDR3 region has 15 residues. Germline CDR1 MNHEY, CDR2 SMNVEV (reference sequence). V lost 5 bases and J 6 bases, leaving 20 bases between the germline ends. CDR3 sequence: CASSPPGATWGEQYF. DNA of the CDR3: TGTGCCAGCAGTCCTCCAGGGGCAACCTGGGGCGAGCAGTACTTC.

The rearrangement joins TRBV11-2 to TRBJ1-6; 8 nucleotides agree with TRBD1. CDR1 and CDR2 (germline): SGHAT, FQNNGV. This CDR3 has 19 residues. J was trimmed by 3 bases and V by 6 bases; bases with no gene match: 16. As DNA, the CDR3 is TGTGCCAGCAGGGAGGCGGGGACAGGAATAACGTACTATAATTCACCCCTCCACTTT. Translated: CASREAGTGITYYNSPLHF.

V and J are TRBV30 and TRBJ2-7; 9 bases match TRBD2. Germline V gene sequence: CDR1 GTSNPN, CDR2 SVGIG (reference sequence). With 2 bases clipped from V and 8 bases from J, the junction kept 4 bases outside the gene matches. CDR3 length: 12 amino acids. The chain's CDR3 is CAWSLSGSQQYF. Written as DNA, the CDR3 is TGTGCCTGGAGTCTTAGCGGGAGCCAGCAGTACTTC.